This record concerns one TCR beta chain sequence. Trimming removed 4 bases at V and 6 bases at J, with 12 bases between. The CDR3 spans 14 residues. Per germline, CDR1 LGHDT and CDR2 YNNKEL (reference sequence). This specimen comes from a study of blood T cell repertoires in COVID-19. Across the study: Samples taken during acute and convalescent COVID-19 were collected in the United States, Italy and Spain. In each case, the material was cDNA or gDNA derived from T cells, B-cell-depleted T cells, or PBMCs.

In the study's own analysis: Estimation of nucleated cell counts relied on the amplification of reference gene primers. Sequenced by immunoSEQ multiplex PCR; TCRdb stores in-frame clones only, minus some. That table is the source of V, J and clone size, and D and trimming were worked out from the DNA. The sample comprises 210,000 or so clones, 70% to 85% of which are singletons, and over 6% rests with the top ten. This rearrangement joins TRBV3-1 (or the pseudogene TRBV3-2) to TRBJ2-2; D may be TRBD2 (5 bases). This TCR came from an elderly woman with COVID-19, enrolled during active disease. Specimen: peripheral blood. CDR3 sequence (DNA): TGTGCCAGCAGCCCCGGGGTTAGCGCCGGGGAGCTGTTTTTT. Residues: CASSPGVSAGELFF.